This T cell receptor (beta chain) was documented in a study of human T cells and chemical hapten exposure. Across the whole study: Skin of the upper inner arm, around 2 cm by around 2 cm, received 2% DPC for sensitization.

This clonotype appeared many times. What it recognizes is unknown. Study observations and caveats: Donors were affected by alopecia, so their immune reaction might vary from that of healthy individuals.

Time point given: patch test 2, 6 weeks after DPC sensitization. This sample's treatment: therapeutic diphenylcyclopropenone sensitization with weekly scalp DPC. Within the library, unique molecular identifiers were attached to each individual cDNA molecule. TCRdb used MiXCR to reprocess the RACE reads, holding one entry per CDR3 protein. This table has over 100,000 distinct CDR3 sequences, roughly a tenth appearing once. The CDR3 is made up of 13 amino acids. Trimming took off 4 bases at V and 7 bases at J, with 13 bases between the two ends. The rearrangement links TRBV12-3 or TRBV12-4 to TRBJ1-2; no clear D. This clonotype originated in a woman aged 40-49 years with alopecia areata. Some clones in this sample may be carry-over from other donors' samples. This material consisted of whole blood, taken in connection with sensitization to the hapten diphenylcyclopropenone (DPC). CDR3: CASSSSGAGGYTF. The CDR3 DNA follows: TGTGCCAGCAGTTCATCGGGCGCGGGTGGCTACACCTTC.